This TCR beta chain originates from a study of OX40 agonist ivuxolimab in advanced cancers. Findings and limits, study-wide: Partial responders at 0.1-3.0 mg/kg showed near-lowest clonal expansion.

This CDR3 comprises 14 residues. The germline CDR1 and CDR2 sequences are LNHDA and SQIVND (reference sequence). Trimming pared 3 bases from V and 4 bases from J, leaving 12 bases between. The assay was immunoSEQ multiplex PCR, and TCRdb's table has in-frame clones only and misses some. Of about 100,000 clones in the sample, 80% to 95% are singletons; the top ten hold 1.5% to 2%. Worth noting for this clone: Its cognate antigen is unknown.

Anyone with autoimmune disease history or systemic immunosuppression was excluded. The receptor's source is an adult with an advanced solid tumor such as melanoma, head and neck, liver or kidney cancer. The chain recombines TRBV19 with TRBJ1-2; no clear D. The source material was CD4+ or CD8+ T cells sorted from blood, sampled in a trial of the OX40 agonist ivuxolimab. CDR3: CASSMRAASYGYTF. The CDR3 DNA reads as TGTGCCAGTAGTATGCGGGCAGCTTCCTATGGCTACACCTTC.